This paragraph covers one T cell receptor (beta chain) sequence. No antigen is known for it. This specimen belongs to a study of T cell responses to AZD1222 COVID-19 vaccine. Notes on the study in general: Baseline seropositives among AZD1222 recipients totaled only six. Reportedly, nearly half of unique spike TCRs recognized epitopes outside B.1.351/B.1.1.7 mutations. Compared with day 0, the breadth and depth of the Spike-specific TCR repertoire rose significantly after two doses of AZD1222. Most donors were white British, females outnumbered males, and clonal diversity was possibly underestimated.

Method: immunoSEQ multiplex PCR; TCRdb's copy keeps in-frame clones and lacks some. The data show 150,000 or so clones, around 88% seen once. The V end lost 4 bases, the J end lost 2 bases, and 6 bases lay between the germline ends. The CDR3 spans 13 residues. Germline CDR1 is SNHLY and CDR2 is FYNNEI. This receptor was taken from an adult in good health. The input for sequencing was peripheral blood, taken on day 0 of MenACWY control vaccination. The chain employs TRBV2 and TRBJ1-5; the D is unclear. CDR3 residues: CASSVSRNQPQHF. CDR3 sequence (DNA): TGTGCCAGCAGTGTCAGCCGCAATCAGCCCCAGCATTTT.